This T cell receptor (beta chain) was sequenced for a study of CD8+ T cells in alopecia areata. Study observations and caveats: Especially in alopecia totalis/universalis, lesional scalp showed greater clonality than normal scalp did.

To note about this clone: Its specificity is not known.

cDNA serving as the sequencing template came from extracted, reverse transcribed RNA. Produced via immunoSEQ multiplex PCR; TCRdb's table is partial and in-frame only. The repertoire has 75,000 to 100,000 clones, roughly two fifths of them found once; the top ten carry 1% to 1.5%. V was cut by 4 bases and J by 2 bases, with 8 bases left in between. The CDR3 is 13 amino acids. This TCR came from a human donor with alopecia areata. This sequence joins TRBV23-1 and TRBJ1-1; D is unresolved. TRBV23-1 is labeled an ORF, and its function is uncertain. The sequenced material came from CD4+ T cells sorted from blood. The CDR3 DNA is TGCGCCAGCAGTCCAAACAGAAACACTGAAGCTTTCTTT. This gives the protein CASSPNRNTEAFF.